The rows below give T cell receptor beta chains drawn from one sample of a study of CD8 T cells in Susac syndrome. TCRdb called the immunoSEQ multiplex PCR reads again in MiXCR, with one record for every CDR3 protein. In the table there are some 120,000 distinct CDR3 sequences, around 94% of which are singletons. The sample consisted of CD4+ T cells from PBMCs. Receptors were obtained from a human donor in good health. The CDR3 runs from the conserved cysteine through the conserved F or W.

TRBV20-1	TRBJ2-3	CSARARAGADTQYF
TRBV11-2	TRBJ2-7	CASSLQLAGAEQYF
TRBV3-1	TRBJ2-3	CASRAYQSTDTQYF
TRBV6-2/TRBV6-3	TRBJ1-5	CASRRTGGEGQPQHF
TRBV20-1	TRBJ2-3	CSARDFSSTDTQYF
TRBV3-1	TRBJ2-2	CASSPVKSPELFF
TRBV5-1	TRBJ2-7	CASSLGWGNEQYF
TRBV29-1	TRBJ2-1	CSVEPGLYNNEQFF
TRBV6-1	TRBJ2-3	CASRRGSTDTQYF
TRBV6-1	TRBJ1-5	CASSETQISNQPQHF
TRBV5-4	TRBJ2-5	CASSLYQETQYF
TRBV3-1	TRBJ1-3	CASSQETHFSGNTIYF
TRBV2	TRBJ2-1	CASTRERVFF
TRBV7-2	TRBJ2-1	CASSPSVLRASSYNEQFF
TRBV4-3	TRBJ2-3	CASSKRDRQASTDTQYF
TRBV19	TRBJ1-5	CASSIRGQGKPQHF
TRBV6-5	TRBJ2-7	CASSYASAGASHEQYF
TRBV7-2	TRBJ2-4	CASSLDGGAKNIQYF
TRBV30	TRBJ2-7	CAWSHRGDEQYF
TRBV7-9	TRBJ2-7	CASSRGTSGIGEQYF
TRBV10-3	TRBJ1-2	CAISDYRTGGADGYTF
TRBV29-1	TRBJ2-2	CSVGTHNTGELFF
TRBV18	TRBJ2-5	CASSSLQGPLQETQYF
TRBV10-1	TRBJ2-1	CASSAQLGTSGYYNEQFF
TRBV14	TRBJ2-3	CASSQVPHTQYF
TRBV4-1	TRBJ1-4	CASSQDQGVLNEKLFF
TRBV20-1	TRBJ2-1	CSAMGDRSYNEQFF
TRBV3-1	TRBJ2-1	CAPGRGGTGPINEQFF
TRBV2	TRBJ2-7	CASSDPSGLTYEQYF
TRBV9	TRBJ1-4	CASSVATGEGEKLFF
TRBV3-1	TRBJ1-1	CASSLPGTVNTEAFF
TRBV20-1	TRBJ1-1	CSARDILWGGTEAFF
TRBV20-1	TRBJ2-7	CSARTNRAYEQYF
TRBV5-1	TRBJ2-3	CASSGTVRGGDTQYF
TRBV18	TRBJ2-7	CASSEVQAGPFEQYF
TRBV10-3	TRBJ2-3	CAISEPSGRAHTDTQYF
TRBV20-1	TRBJ2-5	CLLDPRQGGKETQYF
TRBV6-2/TRBV6-3	TRBJ2-2	CASSWDRGPGELFF
TRBV6-2/TRBV6-3	TRBJ2-3	CAIRDGQADTQYF
TRBV15	TRBJ2-3	CATSRGQGSGDTQYF
TRBV27	TRBJ1-1	CASTSGGVPRAAFF
TRBV29-1	TRBJ2-1	CSADEPGLARNEQFF
TRBV2	TRBJ2-1	CASSEKLPLYNEQFF
TRBV10-3	TRBJ2-7	CAIRDRDRGDRYEQYF
TRBV29-1	TRBJ1-6	CSVEDRAGEPLHF
TRBV2	TRBJ1-1	CASQLQGPHTEAFF
TRBV23-1	TRBJ1-5	CASSQSSPDDSNQPQHF
TRBV29-1	TRBJ1-1	CSVGSSGTVNTEAFF
TRBV4-3	TRBJ2-7	CASSQDWGSPPYEQYF
TRBV5-1	TRBJ2-2	CASSSVGTTGELFF
TRBV5-1	TRBJ2-1	CASSIAGGSYNEQFF
TRBV6-6	TRBJ1-5	CASSYERGRGNQPQHF
TRBV29-1	TRBJ2-3	CSVEAGGGTDTQYF
TRBV15	TRBJ1-2	CATRNQDYGYTF